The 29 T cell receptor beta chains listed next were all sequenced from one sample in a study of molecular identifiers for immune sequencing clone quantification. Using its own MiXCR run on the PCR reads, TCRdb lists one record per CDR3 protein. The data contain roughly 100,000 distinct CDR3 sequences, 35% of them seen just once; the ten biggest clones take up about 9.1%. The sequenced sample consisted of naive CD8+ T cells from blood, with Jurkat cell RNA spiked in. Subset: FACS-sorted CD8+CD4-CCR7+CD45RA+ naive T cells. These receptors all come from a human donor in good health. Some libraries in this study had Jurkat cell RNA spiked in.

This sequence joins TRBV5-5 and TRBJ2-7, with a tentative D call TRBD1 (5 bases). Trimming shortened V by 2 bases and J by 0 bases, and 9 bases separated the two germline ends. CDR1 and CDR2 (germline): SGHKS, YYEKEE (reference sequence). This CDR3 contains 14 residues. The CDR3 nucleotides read TGTGCCAGCAGCTTAGCAGACAGCTCCTACGAGCAGTACTTC. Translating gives CASSLADSSYEQYF.

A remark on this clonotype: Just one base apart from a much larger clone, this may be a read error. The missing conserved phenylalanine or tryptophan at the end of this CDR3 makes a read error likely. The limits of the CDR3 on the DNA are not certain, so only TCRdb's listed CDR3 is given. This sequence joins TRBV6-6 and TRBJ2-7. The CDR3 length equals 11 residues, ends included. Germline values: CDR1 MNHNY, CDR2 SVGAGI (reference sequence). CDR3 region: CASSSDRTLIL.

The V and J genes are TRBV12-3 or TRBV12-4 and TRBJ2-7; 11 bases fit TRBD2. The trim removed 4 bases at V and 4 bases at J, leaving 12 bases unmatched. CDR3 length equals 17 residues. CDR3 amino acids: CASSSTSLAGGPYEQYF. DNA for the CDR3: TGTGCCAGCAGTTCTACCTCCTTAGCGGGAGGGCCTTACGAGCAGTACTTC.

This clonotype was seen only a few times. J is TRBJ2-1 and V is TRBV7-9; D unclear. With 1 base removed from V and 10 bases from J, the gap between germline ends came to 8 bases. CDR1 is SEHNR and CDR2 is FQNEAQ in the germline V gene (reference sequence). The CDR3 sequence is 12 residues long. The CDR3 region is CASSLDSSEQFF. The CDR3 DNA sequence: TGTGCCAGCAGCTTAGATTCATCCGAGCAGTTCTTC.

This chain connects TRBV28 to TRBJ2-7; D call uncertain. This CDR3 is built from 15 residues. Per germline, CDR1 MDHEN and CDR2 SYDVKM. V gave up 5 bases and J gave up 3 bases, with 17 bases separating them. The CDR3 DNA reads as TGTGCCAGCAGTAAGGGTGCGGCTAGACGCTACGAGCAGTACTTC. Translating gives CASSKGAARRYEQYF.

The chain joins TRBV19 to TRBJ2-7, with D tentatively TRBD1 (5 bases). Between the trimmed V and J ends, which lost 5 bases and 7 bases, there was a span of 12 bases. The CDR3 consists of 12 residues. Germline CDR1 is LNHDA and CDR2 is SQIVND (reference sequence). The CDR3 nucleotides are TGTGCCAGTAGTTTAGGGGCCGGGGAGCAGTACTTC. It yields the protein CASSLGAGEQYF.

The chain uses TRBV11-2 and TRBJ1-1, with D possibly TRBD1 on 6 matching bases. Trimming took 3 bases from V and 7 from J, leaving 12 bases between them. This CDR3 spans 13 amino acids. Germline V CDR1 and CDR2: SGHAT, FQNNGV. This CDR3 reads CASSLGGQDEAFF. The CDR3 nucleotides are TGTGCCAGCAGCTTGGGGGGGCAGGATGAAGCTTTCTTT. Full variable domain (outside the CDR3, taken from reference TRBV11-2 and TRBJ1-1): EAGVAQSPRYKIIEKRQSVAFWCNPISGHATLYWYQQILGQGPKLLIQFQNNGVVDDSQLPKDRFSAERLKGVDSTLKIQPAKLEDSAVYLCASSLGGQDEAFFGQGTRLTVV.

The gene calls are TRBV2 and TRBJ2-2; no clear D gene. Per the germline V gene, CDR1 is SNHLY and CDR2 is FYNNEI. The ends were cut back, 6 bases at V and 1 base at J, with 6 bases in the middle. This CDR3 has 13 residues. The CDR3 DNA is TGTGCCAGCAGCGCTAAGAACACCGGGGAGCTGTTTTTT. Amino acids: CASSAKNTGELFF.

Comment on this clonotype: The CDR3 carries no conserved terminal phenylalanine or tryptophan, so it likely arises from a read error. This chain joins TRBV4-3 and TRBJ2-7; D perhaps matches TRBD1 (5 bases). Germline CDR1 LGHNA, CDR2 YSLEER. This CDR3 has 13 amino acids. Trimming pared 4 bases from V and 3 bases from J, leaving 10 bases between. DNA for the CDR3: TGCGCCAGCAGCCTGGGGCAGGGCTACGAGCAGTACATC. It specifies CASSLGQGYEQYI.

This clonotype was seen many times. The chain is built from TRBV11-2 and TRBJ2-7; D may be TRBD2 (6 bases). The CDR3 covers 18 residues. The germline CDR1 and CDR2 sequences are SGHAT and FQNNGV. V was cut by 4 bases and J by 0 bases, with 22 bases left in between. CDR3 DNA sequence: TGTGCCAGCAGCTCCGATGCGGTCCGGGTCGGGAGCTCCTACGAGCAGTACTTC. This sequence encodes CASSSDAVRVGSSYEQYF. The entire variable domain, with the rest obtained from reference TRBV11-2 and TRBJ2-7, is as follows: EAGVAQSPRYKIIEKRQSVAFWCNPISGHATLYWYQQILGQGPKLLIQFQNNGVVDDSQLPKDRFSAERLKGVDSTLKIQPAKLEDSAVYLCASSSDAVRVGSSYEQYFGPGTRLTVT.

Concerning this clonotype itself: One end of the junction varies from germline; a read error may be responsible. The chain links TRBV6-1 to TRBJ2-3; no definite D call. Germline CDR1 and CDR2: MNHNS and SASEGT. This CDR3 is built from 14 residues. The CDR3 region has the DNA TGTGCCAGCAGTGATGCCCTGGGTCAAAACACCTTGTACTTT. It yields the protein CASSDALGQNTLYF.

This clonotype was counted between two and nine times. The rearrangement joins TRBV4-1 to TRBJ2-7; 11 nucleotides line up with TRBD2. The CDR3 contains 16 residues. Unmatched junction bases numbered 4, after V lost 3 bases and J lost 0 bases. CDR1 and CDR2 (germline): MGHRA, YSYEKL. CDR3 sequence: CASSQGTSGSSYEQYF. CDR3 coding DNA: TGCGCCAGCAGCCAGGGGACTAGCGGTAGCTCCTACGAGCAGTACTTC.

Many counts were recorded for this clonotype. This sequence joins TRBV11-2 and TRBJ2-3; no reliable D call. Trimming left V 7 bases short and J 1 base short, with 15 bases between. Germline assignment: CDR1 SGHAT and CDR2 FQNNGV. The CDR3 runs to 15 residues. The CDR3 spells CASTIGLGGTDTQYF. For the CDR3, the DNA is TGTGCCAGCACCATTGGCCTCGGTGGCACAGATACGCAGTATTTT.

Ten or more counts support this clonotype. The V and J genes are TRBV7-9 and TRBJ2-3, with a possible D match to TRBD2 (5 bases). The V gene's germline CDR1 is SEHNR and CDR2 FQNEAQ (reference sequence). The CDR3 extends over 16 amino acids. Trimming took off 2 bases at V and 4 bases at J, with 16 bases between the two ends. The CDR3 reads CASSLPTRSSSDTQYF. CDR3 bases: TGTGCCAGCAGCTTACCCACTAGATCTAGCTCAGATACGCAGTATTTT.

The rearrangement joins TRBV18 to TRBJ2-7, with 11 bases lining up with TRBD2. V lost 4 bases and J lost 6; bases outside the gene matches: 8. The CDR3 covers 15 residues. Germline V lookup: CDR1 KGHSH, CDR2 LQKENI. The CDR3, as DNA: TGTGCCAGCTCACGGTTAGCGGGAGGGCCTTCCGAGCAGTACTTC. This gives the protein CASSRLAGGPSEQYF.

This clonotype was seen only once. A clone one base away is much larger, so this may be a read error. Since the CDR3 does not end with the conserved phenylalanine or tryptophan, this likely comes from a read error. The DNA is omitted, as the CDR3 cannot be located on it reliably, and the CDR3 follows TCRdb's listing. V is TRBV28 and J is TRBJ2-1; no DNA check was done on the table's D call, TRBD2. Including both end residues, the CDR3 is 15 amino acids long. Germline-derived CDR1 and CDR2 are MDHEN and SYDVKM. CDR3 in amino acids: CASSLLAGARRRGFI.

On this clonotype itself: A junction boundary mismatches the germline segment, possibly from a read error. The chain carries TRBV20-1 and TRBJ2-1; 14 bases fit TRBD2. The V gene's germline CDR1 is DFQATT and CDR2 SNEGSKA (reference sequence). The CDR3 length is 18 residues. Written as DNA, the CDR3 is TGCTGTGCCCGACACGTAGCCCAGACTAGCGGGAGGGCCAGGGAGCAGTTCTTC. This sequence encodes CCARHVAQTSGRAREQFF.

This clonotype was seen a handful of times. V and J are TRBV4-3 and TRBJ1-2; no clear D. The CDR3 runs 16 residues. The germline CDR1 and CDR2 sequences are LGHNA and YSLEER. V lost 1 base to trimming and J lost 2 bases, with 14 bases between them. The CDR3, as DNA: TGCGCCAGCAGCCAAGGGTCACCCGATACCAACTATGGCTACACCTTC. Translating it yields CASSQGSPDTNYGYTF.

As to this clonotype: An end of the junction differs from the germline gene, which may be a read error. The CDR3 loop is CASSSLGQDEANENLFF. The CDR3 nucleotides are TGTGCCAGCAGCTCACTCGGACAGGATGAGGCTAATGAAAATCTGTTTTTT. The V call is TRBV7-2, the J call TRBJ1-4, with 7 bases aligning to TRBD1. The length of the CDR3 is 17 residues. Germline CDR1 is SGHTA and CDR2 is FQGNSA.

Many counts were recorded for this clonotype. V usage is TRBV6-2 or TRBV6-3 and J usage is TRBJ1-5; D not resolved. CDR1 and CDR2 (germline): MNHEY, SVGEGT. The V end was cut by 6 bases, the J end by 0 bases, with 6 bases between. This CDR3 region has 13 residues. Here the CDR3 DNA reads TGTGCCAGCAGAGAATATAGCAATCAGCCCCAGCATTTT. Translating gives CASREYSNQPQHF.

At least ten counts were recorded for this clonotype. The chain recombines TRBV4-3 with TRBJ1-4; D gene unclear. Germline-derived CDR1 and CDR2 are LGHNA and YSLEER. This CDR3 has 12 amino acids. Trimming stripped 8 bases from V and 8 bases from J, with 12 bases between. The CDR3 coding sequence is TGCGCCAGCCGCTCCCTGGGGGAAAAACTGTTTTTT. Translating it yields CASRSLGEKLFF.

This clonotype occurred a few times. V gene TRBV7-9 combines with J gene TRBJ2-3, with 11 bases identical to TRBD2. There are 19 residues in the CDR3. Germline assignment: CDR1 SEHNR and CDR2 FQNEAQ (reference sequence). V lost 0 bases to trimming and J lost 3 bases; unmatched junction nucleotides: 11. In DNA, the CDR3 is TGTGCCAGCAGCTTAGCATTACTAGCGGGAGTCCGCCCGACAGATACGCAGTATTTT. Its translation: CASSLALLAGVRPTDTQYF.

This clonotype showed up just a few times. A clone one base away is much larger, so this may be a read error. This CDR3 is CNAWTGPSGANVLTF. The CDR3 DNA reads as TGCAACGCGTGGACAGGGCCCTCTGGGGCCAACGTCCTGACTTTC. The genes are TRBV29-1 and TRBJ2-6; 8 bases fit TRBD1. CDR3 size: 15 residues. The germline gives CDR1 SQVTM, CDR2 ANQGSEA.

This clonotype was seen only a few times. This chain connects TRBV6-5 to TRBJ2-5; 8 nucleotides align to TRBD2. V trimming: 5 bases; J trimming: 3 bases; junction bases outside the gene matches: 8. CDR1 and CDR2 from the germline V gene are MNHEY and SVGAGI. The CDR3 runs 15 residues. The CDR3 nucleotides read TGTGCCAGCAGTCCACGGCCAGCGGGAGAAGAGACCCAGTACTTC. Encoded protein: CASSPRPAGEETQYF.

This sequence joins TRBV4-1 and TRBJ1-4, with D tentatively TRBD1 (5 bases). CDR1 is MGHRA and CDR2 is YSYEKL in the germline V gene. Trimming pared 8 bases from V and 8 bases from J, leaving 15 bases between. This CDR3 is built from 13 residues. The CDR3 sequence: CASSGQGGEKLFF. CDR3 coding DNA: TGCGCCAGCTCAGGGCAGGGAGGCGAAAAACTGTTTTTT.

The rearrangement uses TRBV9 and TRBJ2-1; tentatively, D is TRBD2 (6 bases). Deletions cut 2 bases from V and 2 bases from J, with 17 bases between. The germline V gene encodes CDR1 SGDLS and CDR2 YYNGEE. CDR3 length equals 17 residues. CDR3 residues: CASSVNPGRGAYNEQFF. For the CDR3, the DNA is TGTGCCAGCAGCGTTAACCCCGGGAGAGGGGCCTACAATGAGCAGTTCTTC.

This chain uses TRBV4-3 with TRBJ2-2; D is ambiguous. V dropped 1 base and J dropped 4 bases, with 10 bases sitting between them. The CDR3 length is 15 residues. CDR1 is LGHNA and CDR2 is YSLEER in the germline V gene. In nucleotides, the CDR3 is TGCGCCAGCAGCCAAGGATGGGTTAGCACCGGGGAGCTGTTTTTT. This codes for CASSQGWVSTGELFF.

Here the CDR3 DNA reads TGCGCCAGCAGCCAATATCAGGGGTCCCAAAATTTGGGTAACTATGGCTACACCTTC. Encoded protein: CASSQYQGSQNLGNYGYTF. The chain combines TRBV4-1 with TRBJ1-2, with D maybe TRBD1 (6 bases). Trimming stripped 2 bases from V and 1 base from J, with 23 bases between. The length of the CDR3 is 19 residues. CDR1 and CDR2 (germline): MGHRA, YSYEKL.

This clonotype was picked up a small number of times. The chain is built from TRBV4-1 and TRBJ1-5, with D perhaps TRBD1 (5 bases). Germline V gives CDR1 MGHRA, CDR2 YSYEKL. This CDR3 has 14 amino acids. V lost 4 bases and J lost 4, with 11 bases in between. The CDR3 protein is CASSRTQGNQPQHF. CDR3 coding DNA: TGCGCCAGCAGCCGCACTCAGGGAAATCAGCCCCAGCATTTT.